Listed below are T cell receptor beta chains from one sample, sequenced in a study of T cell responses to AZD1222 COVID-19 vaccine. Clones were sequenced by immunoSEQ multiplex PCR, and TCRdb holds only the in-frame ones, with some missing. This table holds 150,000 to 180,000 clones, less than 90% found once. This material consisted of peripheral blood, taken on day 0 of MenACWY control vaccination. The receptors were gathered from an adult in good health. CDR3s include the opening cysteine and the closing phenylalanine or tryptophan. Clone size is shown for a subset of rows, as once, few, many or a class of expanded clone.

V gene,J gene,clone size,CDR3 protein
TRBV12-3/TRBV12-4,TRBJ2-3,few,CATSQERTDTQYF
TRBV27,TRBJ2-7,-,CASSHLLASLDEQYF
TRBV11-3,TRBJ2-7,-,CASSPLLAGGGYEQYF
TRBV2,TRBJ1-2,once,CASSPRDRGYSRGYTF
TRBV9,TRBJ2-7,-,CASSVGIGAYEQYF
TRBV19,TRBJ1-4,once,CASSTQGAGGEKLFF
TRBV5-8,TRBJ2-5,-,CASSLGREEKETQYF
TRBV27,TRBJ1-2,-,CASSLAGGVGYTF
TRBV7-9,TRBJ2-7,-,CASSRLGDKTYEQYF
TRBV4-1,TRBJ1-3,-,CASSLGRVRGNTIYF
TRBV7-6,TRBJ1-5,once,CASSWGEGAQPQHF